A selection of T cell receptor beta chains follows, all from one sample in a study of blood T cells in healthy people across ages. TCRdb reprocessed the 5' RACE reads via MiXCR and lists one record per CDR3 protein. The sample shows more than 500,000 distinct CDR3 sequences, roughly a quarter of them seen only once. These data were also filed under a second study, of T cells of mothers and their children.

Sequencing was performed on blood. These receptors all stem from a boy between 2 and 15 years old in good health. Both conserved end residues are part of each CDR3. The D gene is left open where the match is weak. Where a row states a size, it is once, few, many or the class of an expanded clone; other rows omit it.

TGCGCCAGCAGACTAGCGGGGGGGGCCGGGGAGCTGTTTTTT CASRLAGGAGELFF TRBV4-1 TRBD2 TRBJ2-2 -
TGTGCCACCAGACTGCTGACAGGGGGCTTGGGTGAGCAGTTCTTC CATRLLTGGLGEQFF TRBV15 TRBD1 TRBJ2-1 -
TGTGCCAGCAGTTACTTCCAGCACGGGGATACGCAGTATTTT CASSYFQHGDTQYF TRBV6-5 - TRBJ2-3 -
TGTGCCAGCAGTGTGGGCTTAGCCGATGAGCAGTTCTTC CASSVGLADEQFF TRBV25-1 - TRBJ2-1 -
TGTGCCAGCAGGCGGGAACCCCACAATGAGCAGTTCTTC CASRREPHNEQFF TRBV2 - TRBJ2-1 few
TGTGCCAGCAGTGAGACGGTCCGCGAGACCCAGTACTTC CASSETVRETQYF TRBV6-1 - TRBJ2-5 -
TGTGCCTGGAGTATAGGACTCACTGCTTACAATGAGCAGTTCTTC CAWSIGLTAYNEQFF TRBV30 - TRBJ2-1 -
TGTGCCAGCAGTCGACGCAGGGGCCCCTACGAGCAGTACTTC CASSRRRGPYEQYF TRBV12-3/TRBV12-4 - TRBJ2-7 -
TGTGCCACCAGCAGAGGGGACAGGGAGAATGAAAAACTGTTTTTT CATSRGDRENEKLFF TRBV15 TRBD1 TRBJ1-4 few
TGTGCCAGCAGTTCACTCCGGGACAGGGGAACTAATGAGCAGTTCTTC CASSSLRDRGTNEQFF TRBV27 TRBD1 TRBJ2-1 few
TGTGCCAGCAGCTTGGATCCTTCCCAAGATACGCAGTATTTT CASSLDPSQDTQYF TRBV5-5 - TRBJ2-3 few
TGCAGCGTTGAGACCCACAGGGAGACCCAGTACTTC CSVETHRETQYF TRBV29-1 - TRBJ2-5 many
TGTGCCAGCAGCTTAGGACTAGCGGGGATGGATGAGCAGTTCTTC CASSLGLAGMDEQFF TRBV7-2 TRBD2 TRBJ2-1 -
TGTGCCAGCAGCTTAAGCCCACTGAGACTAGCGAATGAGCAGTTCTTC CASSLSPLRLANEQFF TRBV13 TRBD2 TRBJ2-1 few
TGTGCCAGCAGTTTATTCGGGGAGGGGGAGCAGTTCTTC CASSLFGEGEQFF TRBV27 TRBD2 TRBJ2-1 -
TGCAGTGCTTCCGGCAAAACTAGCGGGGTCTACAATGAGCAGTTCTTC CSASGKTSGVYNEQFF TRBV20-1 TRBD2 TRBJ2-1 few
TGTGCCAGCAGCGTGACTAGCGGGGGGTACCAAGAGACCCAGTACTTC CASSVTSGGYQETQYF TRBV9 TRBD2 TRBJ2-5 few
TGTGCCATCAGTGCCGAACTAGCGGGAGGGGAGGAGCAGTTCTTC CAISAELAGGEEQFF TRBV10-3 TRBD2 TRBJ2-1 -
TGCAGTGCTAGAGATCAACTCACCCAGTACTTC CSARDQLTQYF TRBV20-1 - TRBJ2-5 many
TGCAGTGCTTCCCCCCAGGGCTCTGGGGCCAACGTCCTGACTTTC CSASPQGSGANVLTF TRBV20-1 - TRBJ2-6 -